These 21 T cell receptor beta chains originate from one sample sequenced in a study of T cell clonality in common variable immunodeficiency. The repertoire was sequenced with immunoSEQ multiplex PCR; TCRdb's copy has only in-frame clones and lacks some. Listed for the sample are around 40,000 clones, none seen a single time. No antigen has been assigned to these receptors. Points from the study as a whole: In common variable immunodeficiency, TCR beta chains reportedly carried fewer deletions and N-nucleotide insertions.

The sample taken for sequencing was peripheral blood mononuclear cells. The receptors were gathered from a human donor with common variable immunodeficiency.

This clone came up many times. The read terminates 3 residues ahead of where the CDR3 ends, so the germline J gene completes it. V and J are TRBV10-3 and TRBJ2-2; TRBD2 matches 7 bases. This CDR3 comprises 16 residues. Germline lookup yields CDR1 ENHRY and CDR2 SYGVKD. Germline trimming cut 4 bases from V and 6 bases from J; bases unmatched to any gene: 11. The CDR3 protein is CAISGGSSGGPGELFF. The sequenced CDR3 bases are TGTGCCATCAGTGGGGGATCTAGCGGAGGTCCCGGGGAG.

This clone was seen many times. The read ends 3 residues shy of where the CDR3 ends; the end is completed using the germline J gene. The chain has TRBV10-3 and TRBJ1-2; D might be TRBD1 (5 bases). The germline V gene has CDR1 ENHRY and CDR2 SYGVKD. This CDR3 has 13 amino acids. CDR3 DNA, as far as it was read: TGTGCCATCAGTGAATTCCGGACATCTGAC. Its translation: CAISEFRTSD. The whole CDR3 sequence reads CAISEFRTSDYTF.

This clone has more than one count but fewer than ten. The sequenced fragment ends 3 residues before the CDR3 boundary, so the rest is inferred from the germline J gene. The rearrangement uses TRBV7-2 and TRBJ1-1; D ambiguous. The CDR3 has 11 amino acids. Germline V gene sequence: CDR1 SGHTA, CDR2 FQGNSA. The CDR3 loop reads CASSLNIEAFF. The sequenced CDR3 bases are TGTGCCAGCAGCTTGAACATCGAA.

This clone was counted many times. This CDR3 reads CSARRLASSSDTQYF. The part of the CDR3 DNA that was read is TGCAGTGCTAGACGTCTAGCCTCATCCTCAGATACG. The chain links TRBV20-1 to TRBJ2-3; D perhaps matches TRBD2 (5 bases). From the germline J gene comes the end of the CDR3, since the read stops 3 residues before it. This CDR3 region has 15 residues. CDR1 DFQATT and CDR2 SNEGSKA come from the germline V gene (reference sequence). The V end was cut by 2 bases, the J end by 4 bases, with 16 bases between.

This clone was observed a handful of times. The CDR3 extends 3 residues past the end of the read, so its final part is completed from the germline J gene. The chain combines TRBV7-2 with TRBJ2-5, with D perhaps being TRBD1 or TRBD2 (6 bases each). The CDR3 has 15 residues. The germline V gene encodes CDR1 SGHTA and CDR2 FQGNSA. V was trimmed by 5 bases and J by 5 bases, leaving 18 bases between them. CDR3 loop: CASSLGGGKGETQYF. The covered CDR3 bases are TGTGCCAGCAGCCTAGGAGGGGGTAAAGGGGAGACC.

The CDR3 protein is CASSMGDRAYNEQFF. The DNA read from the CDR3 is TGTGCCAGTAGTATGGGAGACAGGGCCTACAATGAG. This chain uses TRBV19 with TRBJ2-1; TRBD1 aligns across 7 bases. The read stops 3 residues short of the end of the CDR3; the missing end is completed from the germline J gene. Germline V lookup: CDR1 LNHDA, CDR2 SQIVND (reference sequence). The CDR3 length is 15 residues. J lost 2 bases, V lost 3 bases, and 4 bases had no gene match.

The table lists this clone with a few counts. CDR3 loop: CASSPPAGYEQYF. The CDR3 DNA, read in part, is TGTGCCAGCAGCCCACCCGCGGGTTACGAG. The chain is built from TRBV7-9 and TRBJ2-7, with a weak D call TRBD2 (5 bases). The read terminates 3 residues ahead of where the CDR3 ends, so the germline J gene completes it. CDR3 length equals 13 residues. Looked up from germline, CDR1 is SEHNR and CDR2 is FQNEAQ (reference sequence). V was shortened by 5 bases and J by 4 bases, with 12 bases between the two germline ends.

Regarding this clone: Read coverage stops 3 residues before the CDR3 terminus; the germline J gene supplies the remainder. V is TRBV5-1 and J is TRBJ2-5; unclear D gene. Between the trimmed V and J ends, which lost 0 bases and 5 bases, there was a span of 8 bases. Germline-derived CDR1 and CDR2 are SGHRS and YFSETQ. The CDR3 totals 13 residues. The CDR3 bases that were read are TGCGCCAGCAGCTTGGTCTCTCGGGAGACC. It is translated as CASSLVSRET. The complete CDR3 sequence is CASSLVSRETQYF.

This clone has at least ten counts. CDR3 region: CSVTSGVTEAFF. The covered CDR3 bases are TGCAGCGTTACATCCGGGGTTACTGAA. This sequence joins TRBV29-1 and TRBJ1-1; no reliable D call. The read is 3 residues too short to cover the CDR3 end, so that end is filled in from the germline J gene. Germline CDR1 reads SQVTM; CDR2 reads ANQGSEA. The CDR3 length is 12 residues. Trimming took off 5 bases at V and 5 bases at J, with 12 bases between the two ends.

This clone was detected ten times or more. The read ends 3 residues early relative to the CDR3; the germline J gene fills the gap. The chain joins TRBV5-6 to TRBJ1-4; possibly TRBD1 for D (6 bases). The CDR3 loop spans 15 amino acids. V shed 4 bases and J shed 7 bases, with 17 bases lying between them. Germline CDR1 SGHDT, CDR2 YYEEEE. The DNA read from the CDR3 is TGTGCCAGCAGCCCTGACGGGGGGCTAGGTGAAAAA. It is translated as CASSPDGGLGEK. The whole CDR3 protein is CASSPDGGLGEKLFF.

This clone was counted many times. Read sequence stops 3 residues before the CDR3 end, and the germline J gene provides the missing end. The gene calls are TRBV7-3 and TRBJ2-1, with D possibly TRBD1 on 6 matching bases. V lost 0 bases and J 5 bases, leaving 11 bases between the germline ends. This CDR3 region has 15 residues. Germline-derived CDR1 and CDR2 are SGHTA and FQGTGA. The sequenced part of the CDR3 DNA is TGTGCCAGCAGCTTAACGTTAACAGGGAACAATGAG. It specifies CASSLTLTGNNE. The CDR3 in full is CASSLTLTGNNEQFF.

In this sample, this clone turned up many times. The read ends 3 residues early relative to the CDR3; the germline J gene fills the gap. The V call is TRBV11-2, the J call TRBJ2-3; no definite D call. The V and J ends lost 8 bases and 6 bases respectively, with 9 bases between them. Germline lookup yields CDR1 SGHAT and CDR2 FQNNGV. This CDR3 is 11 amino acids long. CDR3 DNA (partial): TGTGCCAGCCTCAGTGCCGATACG. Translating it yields CASLSADT. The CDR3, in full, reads CASLSADTQYF.

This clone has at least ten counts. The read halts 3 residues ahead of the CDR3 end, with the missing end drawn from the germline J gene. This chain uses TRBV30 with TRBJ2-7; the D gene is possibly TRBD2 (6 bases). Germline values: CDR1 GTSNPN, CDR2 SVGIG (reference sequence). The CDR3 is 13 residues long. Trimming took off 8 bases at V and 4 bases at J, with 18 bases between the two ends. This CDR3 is CAGRGGPEYEQYF. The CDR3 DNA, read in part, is TGTGCCGGAAGAGGAGGGCCTGAGTACGAG.

The covered CDR3 bases are TGTGCCAGCAGCTTCGGACAGGGGTCTGGC. Protein sequence: CASSFGQGSG. The CDR3, in full, reads CASSFGQGSGYTF. V is TRBV7-2 and J is TRBJ1-2, with TRBD1 matching 9 bases. The read stops 3 residues short of the end of the CDR3; the missing end is completed from the germline J gene. Losses at the gene ends were 3 bases for V and 7 bases for J; bases not matched to a gene: 3. Germline values: CDR1 SGHTA, CDR2 FQGNSA. The CDR3 totals 13 residues.

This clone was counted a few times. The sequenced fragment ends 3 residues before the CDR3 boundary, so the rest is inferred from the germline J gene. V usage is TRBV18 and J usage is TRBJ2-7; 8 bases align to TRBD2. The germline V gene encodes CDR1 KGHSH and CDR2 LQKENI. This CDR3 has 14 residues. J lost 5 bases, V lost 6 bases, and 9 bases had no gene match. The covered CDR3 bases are TGTGCCAGCTCCTCCCGGGAGGGGCTCAACGAG. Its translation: CASSSREGLNE. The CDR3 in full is CASSSREGLNEQYF. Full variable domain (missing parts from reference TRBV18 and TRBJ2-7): NAGVMQNPRHLVRRRGQEARLRCSPMKGHSHVYWYRQLPEEGLKFMVYLQKENIIDESGMPKERFSAEFPKEGPSILRIQQVVRGDSAAYFCASSSREGLNEQYFGPGTRLTVT.

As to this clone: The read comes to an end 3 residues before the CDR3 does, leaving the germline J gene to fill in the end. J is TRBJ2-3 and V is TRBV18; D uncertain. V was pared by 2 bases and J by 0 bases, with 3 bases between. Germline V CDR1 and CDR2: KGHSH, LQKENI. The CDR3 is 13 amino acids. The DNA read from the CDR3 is TGTGCCAGCTCACCATCTAGCACAGATACG. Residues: CASSPSSTDT. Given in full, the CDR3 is CASSPSSTDTQYF.

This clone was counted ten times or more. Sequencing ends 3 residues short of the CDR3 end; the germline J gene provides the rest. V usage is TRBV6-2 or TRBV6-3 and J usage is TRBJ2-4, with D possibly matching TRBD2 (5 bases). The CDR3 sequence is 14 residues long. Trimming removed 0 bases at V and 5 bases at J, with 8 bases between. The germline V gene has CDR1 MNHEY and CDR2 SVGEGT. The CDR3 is CASSYSSEQNIQYF. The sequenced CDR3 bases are TGTGCCAGCAGTTACTCTAGCGAACAAAACATT.

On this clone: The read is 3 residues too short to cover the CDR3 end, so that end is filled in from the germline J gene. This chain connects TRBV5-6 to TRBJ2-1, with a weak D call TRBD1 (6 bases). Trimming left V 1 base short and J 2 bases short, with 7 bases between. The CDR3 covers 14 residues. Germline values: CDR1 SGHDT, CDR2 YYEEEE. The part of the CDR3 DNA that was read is TGTGCCAGCAGCTTGAGACAGGCCTACAATGAG. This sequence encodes CASSLRQAYNE. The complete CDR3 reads CASSLRQAYNEQFF.

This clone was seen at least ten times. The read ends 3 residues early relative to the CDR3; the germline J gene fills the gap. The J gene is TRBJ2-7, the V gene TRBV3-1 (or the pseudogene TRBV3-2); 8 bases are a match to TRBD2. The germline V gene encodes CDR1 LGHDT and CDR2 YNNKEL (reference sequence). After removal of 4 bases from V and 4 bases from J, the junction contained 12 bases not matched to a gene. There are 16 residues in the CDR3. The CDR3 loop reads CASSPGGAQTRYEQYF. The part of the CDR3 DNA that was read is TGTGCCAGCAGCCCCGGGGGGGCCCAAACCCGTTACGAG.

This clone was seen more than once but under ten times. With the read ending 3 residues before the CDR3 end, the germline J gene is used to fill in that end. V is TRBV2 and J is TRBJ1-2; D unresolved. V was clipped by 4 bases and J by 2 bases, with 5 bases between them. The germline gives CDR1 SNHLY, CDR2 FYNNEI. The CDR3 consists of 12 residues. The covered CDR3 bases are TGTGCCAGCAGTGCAACAAACTATGGC. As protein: CASSATNYG. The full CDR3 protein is CASSATNYGYTF.

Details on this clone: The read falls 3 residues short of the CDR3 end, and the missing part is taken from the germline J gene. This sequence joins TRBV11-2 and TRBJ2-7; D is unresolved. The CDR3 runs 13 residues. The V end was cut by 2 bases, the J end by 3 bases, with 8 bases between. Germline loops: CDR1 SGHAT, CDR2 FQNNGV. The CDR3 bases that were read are TGTGCCAGCAGCTTATCCCAGGTCTACGAG. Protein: CASSLSQVYE. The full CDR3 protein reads CASSLSQVYEQYF.